Included here is one T cell receptor beta chain sequence, with context. Germline assignment: CDR1 SGDLS and CDR2 YYNGEE. This CDR3 is built from 15 residues. V lost 3 bases to trimming and J lost 11 bases, with 18 bases between them. This entry comes from a study of blood T cell repertoires in COVID-19. In the original processing: How many nucleated cells were present was estimated from reference gene primer amplification. Clones were sequenced by immunoSEQ multiplex PCR, and TCRdb holds only the in-frame ones, with some missing. The DNA gave D and trimming, while V, J and clone size come from that table. The table lists 140,000 to 150,000 clones, over 85% of them singletons.

The chain links TRBV9 to TRBJ1-6, with D maybe TRBD1 (5 bases). The receptor was derived from a human donor in a cohort sampled during active COVID-19. Sequenced input: peripheral blood. CDR3 sequence: CASSEGGRGIAPLHF. For the CDR3, the DNA is TGTGCCAGCAGCGAGGGTGGAAGGGGAATTGCACCCCTCCACTTT.